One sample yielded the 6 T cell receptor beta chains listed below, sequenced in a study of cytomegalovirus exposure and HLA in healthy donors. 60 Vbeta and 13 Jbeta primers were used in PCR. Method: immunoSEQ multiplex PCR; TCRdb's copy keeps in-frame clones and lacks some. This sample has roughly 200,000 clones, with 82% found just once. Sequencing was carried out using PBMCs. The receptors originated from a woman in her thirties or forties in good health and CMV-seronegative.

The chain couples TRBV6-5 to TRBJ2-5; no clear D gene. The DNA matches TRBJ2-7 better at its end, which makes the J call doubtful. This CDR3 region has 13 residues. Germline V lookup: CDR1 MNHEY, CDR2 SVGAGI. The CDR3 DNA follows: TGTGCCAGCACCGTTCAGGATTGGTACGAGCAGTACTTC. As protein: CASTVQDWYEQYF.

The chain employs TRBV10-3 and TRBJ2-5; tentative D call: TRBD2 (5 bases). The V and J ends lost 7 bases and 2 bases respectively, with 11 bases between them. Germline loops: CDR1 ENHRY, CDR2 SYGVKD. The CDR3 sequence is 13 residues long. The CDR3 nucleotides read TGTGCCATCACCCGGGATCTTCAAGAGACCCAGTACTTC. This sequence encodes CAITRDLQETQYF.

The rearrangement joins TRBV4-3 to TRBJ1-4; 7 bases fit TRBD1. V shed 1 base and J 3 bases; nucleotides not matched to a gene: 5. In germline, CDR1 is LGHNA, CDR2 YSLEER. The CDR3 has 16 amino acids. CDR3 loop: CASSQAGRGANEKLFF. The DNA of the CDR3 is TGCGCCAGCAGCCAAGCAGGCAGGGGGGCTAATGAAAAACTGTTTTTT.

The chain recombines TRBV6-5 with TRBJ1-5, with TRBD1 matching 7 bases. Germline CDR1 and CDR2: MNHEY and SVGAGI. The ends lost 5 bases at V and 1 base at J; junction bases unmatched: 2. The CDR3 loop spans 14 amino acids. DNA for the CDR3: TGTGCCAGCAGTCCGGGACAGAGCAATCAGCCCCAGCATTTT. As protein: CASSPGQSNQPQHF.

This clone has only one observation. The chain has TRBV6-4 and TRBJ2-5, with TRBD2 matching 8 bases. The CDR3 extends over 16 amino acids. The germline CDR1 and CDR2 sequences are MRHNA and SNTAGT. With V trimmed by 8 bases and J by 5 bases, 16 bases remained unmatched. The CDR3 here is CASGPLAGGLIETQYF. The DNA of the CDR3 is TGTGCCAGCGGTCCTCTTGCGGGGGGCCTAATTGAGACCCAGTACTTC.

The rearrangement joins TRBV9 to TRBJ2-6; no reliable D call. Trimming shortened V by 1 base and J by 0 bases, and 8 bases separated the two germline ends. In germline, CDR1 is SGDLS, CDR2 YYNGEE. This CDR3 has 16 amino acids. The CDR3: CASSVRGHSGANVLTF. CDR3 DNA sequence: TGTGCCAGCAGCGTACGAGGCCACTCTGGGGCCAACGTCCTGACTTTC.